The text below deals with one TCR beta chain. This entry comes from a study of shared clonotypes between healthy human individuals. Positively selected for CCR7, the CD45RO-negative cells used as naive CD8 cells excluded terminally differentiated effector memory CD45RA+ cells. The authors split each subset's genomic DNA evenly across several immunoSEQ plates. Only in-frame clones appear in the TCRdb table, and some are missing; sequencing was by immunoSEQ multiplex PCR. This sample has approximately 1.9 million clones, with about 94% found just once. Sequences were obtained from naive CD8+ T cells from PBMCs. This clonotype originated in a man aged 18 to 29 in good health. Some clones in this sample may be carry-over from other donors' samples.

Written as DNA, the CDR3 is TGTGCCACCAGCAGAGATGGAGGCAGTGGGACTGAAGCTTTCTTT. Translating gives CATSRDGGSGTEAFF. The rearrangement links TRBV15 to TRBJ1-1; no definite D call. Trimming stripped 0 bases from V and 5 bases from J, with 13 bases between. Germline CDR1 and CDR2: LNHNV and YYDKDF (reference sequence). CDR3 size: 15 residues.